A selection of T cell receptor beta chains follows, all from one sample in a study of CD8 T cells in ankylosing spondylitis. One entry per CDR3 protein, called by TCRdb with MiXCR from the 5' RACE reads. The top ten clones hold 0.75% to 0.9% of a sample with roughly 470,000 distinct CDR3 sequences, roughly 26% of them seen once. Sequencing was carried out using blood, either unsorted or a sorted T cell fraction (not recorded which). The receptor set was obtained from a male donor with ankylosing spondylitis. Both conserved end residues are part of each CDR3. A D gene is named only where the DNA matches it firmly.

CSASYSGGTETQYF	TRBD2	TRBV20-1
CASSRDGRFDETQYF	TRBD2	TRBV5-1
CASSPPDRPNTEAFF	TRBD1	TRBV27
CASSYRVREETQYF	NA	TRBV6-5
CAWRSVSDSPLHF	NA	TRBV30
CSARVGSSTDTQYF	NA	TRBV20-1
CASSAQGGLNTEAFF	NA	TRBV11-3
CSASGRAGNEQFF	TRBD2	TRBV20-1
CASSLLQGTGELFF	TRBD1	TRBV5-1
CASSQDGGYTEAFF	NA	TRBV14
CASSLHSSPGQFF	NA	TRBV3-1
CASSFYGTGEPDTQYF	TRBD1	TRBV12-3/TRBV12-4
CASSSPTKNEQFF	NA	TRBV27
CATSDSSGRALYNEQFF	TRBD2	TRBV24-1
CASSPRGGFSTDTQYF	NA	TRBV5-1
CASSPAGRDTEAFF	NA	TRBV18
CASSFRVSYGYTF	NA	TRBV13
CAPQGQVNTGELFF	TRBD1	TRBV7-9
CASSQDRAGVGSDTQYF	TRBD2	TRBV4-2
CASSIRLAGGADTQYF	TRBD2	TRBV12-3/TRBV12-4
CATSDQNFPNPKDRAEDTQYF	TRBD1	TRBV24-1
CASQDRERQPQHF	TRBD1	TRBV25-1
CASRGTGVSGYTF	NA	TRBV12-3/TRBV12-4
CASSLDESSYNEQFF	NA	TRBV5-1
CASSRTSGRDETQYF	TRBD2	TRBV11-2
CASRVQGATDTQYF	TRBD1	TRBV5-1
CSHGGTGTEAFF	TRBD1	TRBV29-1
CASSQDTGGGKTQYF	TRBD1	TRBV3-1